These T cell receptor beta chains were read from a single sample in a study of Ad26.COV2.S vaccination and SARS-CoV-2 variants. Generated by immunoSEQ multiplex PCR, the TCRdb table keeps only in-frame clones and is missing some. This sample has some 330,000 clones, with 90% found just once. This material consisted of peripheral blood, taken in a trial of Ad26.COV2.S vaccine versus placebo. These receptors came from a person aged 18-65 years who received the Ad26.COV2.S COVID-19 vaccine or a placebo. The CDR3 runs from the conserved cysteine through the conserved F or W. D genes are given only for firm matches.

v_call: TRBV7-9; d_call: .; j_call: TRBJ1-2; cdr3_aa: CASSLASVGEEGYGYTF
v_call: TRBV27; d_call: .; j_call: TRBJ1-1; cdr3_aa: CASSFNHMNTEAFF
v_call: TRBV4-1; d_call: .; j_call: TRBJ1-4; cdr3_aa: CASSPRWVSNEKLFF
v_call: TRBV7-3; d_call: .; j_call: TRBJ1-1; cdr3_aa: CASSLGPANTEAFF
v_call: TRBV12-3/TRBV12-4; d_call: .; j_call: TRBJ2-1; cdr3_aa: CASRPRTGYEQFF
v_call: TRBV9; d_call: .; j_call: TRBJ1-2; cdr3_aa: CASSVVEGVGYTF
v_call: TRBV10-2; d_call: .; j_call: TRBJ2-2; cdr3_aa: CASSVVAVNTGELFF
v_call: TRBV5-4; d_call: .; j_call: TRBJ1-1; cdr3_aa: CASSLETGRNTEAFF
v_call: TRBV18; d_call: .; j_call: TRBJ1-1; cdr3_aa: CASSTLENTEAFF
v_call: TRBV7-2; d_call: .; j_call: TRBJ1-2; cdr3_aa: CASSLKPFGYTF
v_call: TRBV7-4; d_call: TRBD1; j_call: TRBJ1-1; cdr3_aa: CASSPQDRVGHTEAFF
v_call: TRBV30; d_call: .; j_call: TRBJ2-3; cdr3_aa: CAWSVAEGDTQYF
v_call: TRBV6-2/TRBV6-3; d_call: .; j_call: TRBJ2-2; cdr3_aa: CASSRVASHTGELFF
v_call: TRBV4-1; d_call: .; j_call: TRBJ1-1; cdr3_aa: CASSQDMGGTFDLNTEAFF
v_call: TRBV5-4; d_call: .; j_call: TRBJ2-1; cdr3_aa: CASSSLALSLNEQFF
v_call: TRBV2; d_call: .; j_call: TRBJ1-1; cdr3_aa: CASRGTGNTEAFF
v_call: TRBV5-6; d_call: .; j_call: TRBJ1-6; cdr3_aa: CASSLASYNSPLHF
v_call: TRBV11-2; d_call: .; j_call: TRBJ2-1; cdr3_aa: CASSFGDLTYNEQFF
v_call: TRBV6-2/TRBV6-3; d_call: .; j_call: TRBJ1-1; cdr3_aa: CASSYWRGDRAFF
v_call: TRBV5-4; d_call: TRBD1; j_call: TRBJ1-1; cdr3_aa: CASSRDRVSEAFF
v_call: TRBV4-1; d_call: TRBD2; j_call: TRBJ2-1; cdr3_aa: CASSQDQGTSGHYNEQFF
v_call: TRBV7-9; d_call: TRBD1; j_call: TRBJ1-2; cdr3_aa: CASSLGQVYGYTF
v_call: TRBV29-1; d_call: TRBD1; j_call: TRBJ1-2; cdr3_aa: CSSFLPGDSRGYTF
v_call: TRBV27; d_call: .; j_call: TRBJ2-1; cdr3_aa: CASGLDSSSYNEQFF
v_call: TRBV4-3; d_call: .; j_call: TRBJ2-5; cdr3_aa: CASRRSRAEETQYF
v_call: TRBV6-2/TRBV6-3; d_call: .; j_call: TRBJ1-1; cdr3_aa: CASSYSGIEAFF
v_call: TRBV19; d_call: TRBD2; j_call: TRBJ2-3; cdr3_aa: CASSTSTRLAGTADTQYF
v_call: TRBV5-6; d_call: .; j_call: TRBJ2-3; cdr3_aa: CASSLLTDTQYF
v_call: TRBV7-2; d_call: .; j_call: TRBJ1-5; cdr3_aa: CASSFKPGTNQPQHF
v_call: TRBV19; d_call: TRBD1; j_call: TRBJ2-7; cdr3_aa: CASPDRVSSYEQYF
v_call: TRBV6-2/TRBV6-3; d_call: TRBD2; j_call: TRBJ2-3; cdr3_aa: CASTPSGTSGGDTQYF
v_call: TRBV7-7; d_call: .; j_call: TRBJ2-3; cdr3_aa: CASSLTAEHFRFPDTQYF
v_call: TRBV6-5; d_call: .; j_call: TRBJ2-3; cdr3_aa: CASRETDTQYF
v_call: TRBV27; d_call: .; j_call: TRBJ2-3; cdr3_aa: CASSYRPTDTQYF
v_call: TRBV15; d_call: .; j_call: TRBJ2-7; cdr3_aa: CATSRDVGTNYEQYF
v_call: TRBV4-3; d_call: .; j_call: TRBJ2-5; cdr3_aa: CASSQEVAAYETQYF
v_call: TRBV6-5; d_call: TRBD2; j_call: TRBJ2-3; cdr3_aa: CASSYSSGGTDTQYF
v_call: TRBV6-1; d_call: .; j_call: TRBJ1-5; cdr3_aa: CASSELSNQPQHF
v_call: TRBV12-5; d_call: TRBD2; j_call: TRBJ2-3; cdr3_aa: CASGYSGGGDTQYF
v_call: TRBV6-5; d_call: .; j_call: TRBJ1-6; cdr3_aa: CASCPSLGSPLHF
v_call: TRBV9; d_call: TRBD1; j_call: TRBJ2-7; cdr3_aa: CASSWTGSSPEQYF
v_call: TRBV6-2/TRBV6-3; d_call: TRBD1; j_call: TRBJ1-2; cdr3_aa: CASSWDSPYYGYTF
v_call: TRBV7-9; d_call: TRBD1; j_call: TRBJ2-5; cdr3_aa: CASSYLDRGVETQYF
v_call: TRBV6-5; d_call: .; j_call: TRBJ1-2; cdr3_aa: CASRTGLYGYTF
v_call: TRBV30; d_call: TRBD1; j_call: TRBJ1-4; cdr3_aa: CAWSDAPGTGNEKLFF
v_call: TRBV3-1/TRBV3-2; d_call: .; j_call: TRBJ2-1; cdr3_aa: CASSLTDRYNEQFF
v_call: TRBV27; d_call: .; j_call: TRBJ1-2; cdr3_aa: CATLPQRFANYGYTF
v_call: TRBV11-3; d_call: .; j_call: TRBJ1-1; cdr3_aa: CASSPDWNTEAFF
v_call: TRBV6-2/TRBV6-3; d_call: TRBD2; j_call: TRBJ2-1; cdr3_aa: CASSYPRLAGDGGDEQFF
v_call: TRBV19; d_call: .; j_call: TRBJ1-1; cdr3_aa: CASSLTGLGTEAFF
v_call: TRBV13; d_call: TRBD2; j_call: TRBJ2-5; cdr3_aa: CASSPGGHLGETQYF
v_call: TRBV21-1; d_call: .; j_call: TRBJ2-2; cdr3_aa: CASSKHSWVGEGNTGELFF
v_call: TRBV27; d_call: TRBD1; j_call: TRBJ2-7; cdr3_aa: CASGEQGFHEQYF
v_call: TRBV19; d_call: .; j_call: TRBJ1-5; cdr3_aa: CASSWQGGDQPQHF